This T cell receptor (beta chain) was documented in a study of long-term antiretroviral therapy in people with HIV (dated by TCRdb to between 2021 and 2024). In terms of the full investigation: The earliest samples were collected roughly a decade before the 2015 WHO recommendation for immediate ART, at a time when ART was usually postponed until CD4 counts fell. Whether ART initiation and durable HIV suppression were associated with changes in peripheral blood TRB repertoire composition and diversity was tested in a retrospective serial study. Of the roughly 30 participants with HIV, ten to eleven were female. No cross-contamination during QIAcube processing turned up in test extractions that ran a monoclonal T-cell line alongside 33 polyclonal samples. From 30 to 35 adults with confirmed HIV infection, the cohort provided over 150 cryopreserved PBMC samples, gathered serially across a mean of approximately six years (range 1-12). Points the paper makes about the study in general: The samples span the years 2004 to 2017, and the ART regimens used may be less effective than current regimens. HIV repertoires had narrower CDR3 length ranges than controls, and the network structure suggested an antigen-experienced repertoire that shifted only slightly toward naive after ART. Unsorted PBMC were profiled instead of sorted CD4+ and CD8+ T cells because pre-ART samples had limited cell numbers. At every time point, the repertoire was dominated by expanded TRB clones first identified before ART initiation, although this dominance fluctuated and, in many PLHIV, declined after ART. Owing to limited PBMC availability, only the TCR beta chain was sequenced, without alpha chain pairing. Starting ART was linked to a significant rise in TRB diversity, yet even after long-term ART the diversity remained significantly lower than in transplant donor controls. No data were available on ART adherence, viral resistance or therapy changes, limiting inferences about post-ART repertoire changes.

V is cut by 3 bases and J by 7 bases, and the space between the germline ends is 9 bases. The CDR3, cysteine through phenylalanine, is 12 amino acids long. The read is trimmed to its CDR3 DNA, 36 bases read in frame from base 1. The germline V gene (reference sequence) supplies CDR1 MNHEY and CDR2 SMNVEV. Comments on this clone: This clone's antigen is unknown. Within one base of it there is no much larger clone, and no base qualities were kept.

The immunoSEQ hsTCRB v3.0 assay was used at survey level resolution to sequence the TRB variable region. A depth of 40,000-50,000 T-cell genomes per sample was targeted for TRB sequencing. Pooled TRB libraries were sequenced on an Illumina MiSeq with a v3 150-cycle kit. The authors' pipeline ran thus. Repertoire analysis was run in R within a reproducible Nextflow workflow that covered QC, data transformation and analysis. LymphoSeq2, an R package for exploring AIRR-Seq data, was used to implement custom analyses. After excluding a handful of samples that yielded fewer than 5000 total TRB sequences, 150 to 200 HIV repertoires remained for analysis. Among the 200 or so HIV repertoires that were kept, under 60 were collected before ART initiation and 120 to 140 were collected after ART initiation. Each repertoire was downsampled to 5000 TRB nucleotide sequences, and summary statistics were averaged across 100 downsampling iterations. TRB sequences were retained for analysis only if CDR3 regions of at least seven amino acids were present. Two measures captured diversity: a Shannon entropy-derived clonality score and the Gini coefficient. In the repertoire networks, any two of the top 5000 CDR3 amino acid sequences were connected whenever the two sequences differed by an edit distance of one. Antigen specificity groups and MHC restriction were predicted for TRB CDR3 amino acid sequences with GLIPH2. To flag known CMV, EBV, HIV or tissue antigen associations, CDR3 amino acid sequences were matched against VDJdb and McPAS-TCR. Pre-ART, post-ART and control groups were compared with Wilcoxon signed-rank tests and Holm-Bonferroni correction. This is the immuneACCESS table as TCRdb keeps it, with only in-frame sequences that have V and J called. A part of the clones is gone; compared with another copy, unresolved V genes explain less than half, and the rest is unexplained. That table supplies the V and J calls and clone size; D and trimming were determined from the DNA. For this sample the table gives about 43,000 clones, of which around nine tenths were detected only once. Together, the top ten hold 4.5% to 5.5% of the sample.

To be included, a participant needed at least one PBMC sample from before ART initiation plus at least two post-ART samples. Treatment was received in the United States of America by all participants with HIV. Before DNA extraction, cryopreserved samples containing about 1-11 million PBMC were thawed and washed. At the time of the earliest PBMC sample, participants with HIV were aged between roughly 20 and 60 years. PBMC samples were contributed by each participant from 1-4 timepoints before ART initiation and 2-8 timepoints after ART initiation, with a median of 7 samples. For every participant, serial HIV viral load, CD4+ T-cell count, ART history and demographic data were obtained. Genomic DNA was extracted from unsorted PBMC with a Qiagen kit on a QIAcube, processed in batches of 12 samples.

The TCR was taken from a woman in her fifties or sixties with HIV. The input for sequencing was unsorted PBMCs, taken 0.1 years before starting antiretroviral therapy. The chain was built from TRBV27 and TRBJ1-1, with the D gene uncertain. Read as DNA, the sequence is TGTGCCAGCAGTTTTCGGGTGGGTGAAGCTTTCTTT. It encodes CASSFRVGEAFF.